This entry lists 10 T cell receptor beta chains sequenced from one sample in a study of graft-versus-host responses after intestinal transplantation. The antigens of these receptors remain unknown. Clones were sequenced by immunoSEQ multiplex PCR, and TCRdb holds only the in-frame ones, with some missing. In the table there are more than 100,000 clones, 93% of which are singletons. The sample here was unstimulated CD8+ T cells sorted from spleen or lymph node cells, taken before intestinal transplant. The receptors shown here come from a human donor who received an intestinal transplant.

The genes are TRBV10-3 and TRBJ2-1; TRBD2 might be the D (5 bases). From germline, CDR1 is ENHRY and CDR2 SYGVKD. The CDR3 extends over 16 amino acids. The germline V and J ends were trimmed by 0 bases and 3 bases, with 12 bases remaining between them. This CDR3 reads CAISESTLRGYNEQFF. The DNA of the CDR3 is TGTGCCATCAGTGAGTCGACACTACGGGGCTACAATGAGCAGTTCTTC.

This clone was counted once. This sequence joins TRBV27 and TRBJ1-2; 9 positions match TRBD1. The CDR3 loop spans 13 amino acids. CDR1 is MNHEY, CDR2 SMNVEV, per germline (reference sequence). J was trimmed by 5 bases and V by 6 bases; bases with no gene match: 4. The CDR3 reads CASRPGTGYGYTF. The CDR3 nucleotides are TGTGCCAGCAGACCCGGGACAGGGTATGGCTACACCTTC.

The rearrangement uses TRBV5-6 and TRBJ2-1; TRBD1 or TRBD2 may be the D gene (5 bases each). V lost 4 bases and J lost 1, with 18 bases in between. The CDR3 length is 17 residues. Germline CDR1 reads SGHDT; CDR2 reads YYEEEE. CDR3 coding DNA: TGTGCCAGCAGCCCCGAGGGGACCGAGAGGTCCTACAATGAGCAGTTCTTC. Encoded protein: CASSPEGTERSYNEQFF.

The chain links TRBV5-6 to TRBJ2-7; D is undetermined. Trimming took off 0 bases at V and 3 bases at J, with 13 bases between the two ends. The CDR3 sequence is 15 residues long. Per germline, CDR1 SGHDT and CDR2 YYEEEE. CDR3 in DNA: TGTGCCAGCAGCTTGGGAGACGGACGGTTCTACGAGCAGTACTTC. This codes for CASSLGDGRFYEQYF.

The CDR3 spells CASSAPTGDGDTIYF. Written as DNA, the CDR3 is TGTGCCAGCAGCGCTCCTACAGGGGACGGTGACACCATATATTTT. V usage is TRBV9 and J usage is TRBJ1-3, with 7 bases aligning to TRBD1. Germline V CDR1 and CDR2: SGDLS, YYNGEE. This CDR3 region has 15 residues. Trimming cost V 3 bases and J 8 bases; bases outside gene matches: 11.

This clone occurred once. The chain links TRBV2 to TRBJ1-1; D remains unclear. CDR3 length equals 16 residues. The V end was cut by 3 bases, the J end by 1 base, with 15 bases between. Germline V gene lookup returns CDR1 SNHLY and CDR2 FYNNEI. CDR3 protein: CASSEWVADTNTEAFF. Written as DNA, the CDR3 is TGTGCCAGCAGTGAGTGGGTAGCAGATACGAACACTGAAGCTTTCTTT.

This chain joins TRBV29-1 and TRBJ1-2; D is perhaps TRBD1 (5 bases). CDR3 length equals 13 residues. Trimming removed 3 bases from V and 0 bases from J, with 8 bases in between. The germline V gene encodes CDR1 SQVTM and CDR2 ANQGSEA. CDR3 coding DNA: TGCAGCGTTGAGGGGGGAGCTAACTATGGCTACACCTTC. This codes for CSVEGGANYGYTF.

V usage is TRBV2 and J usage is TRBJ2-7, with D perhaps TRBD1 (5 bases). Germline CDR1 and CDR2: SNHLY and FYNNEI. Trimming took 6 bases from V and 1 from J, leaving 19 bases between them. The CDR3 spans 16 residues. The chain's CDR3 is CASRGSKLGPSYEQYF. The CDR3 nucleotides read TGTGCCAGCAGGGGGTCGAAGTTGGGGCCGTCCTACGAGCAGTACTTC.

This clone was found once. The rearrangement uses TRBV11-2 and TRBJ2-2; D is unresolved. In germline, CDR1 is SGHAT, CDR2 FQNNGV. The germline V and J ends were trimmed by 5 bases and 5 bases, with 9 bases remaining between them. The CDR3 has 13 amino acids. The CDR3 loop reads CASSHAITGELFF. CDR3 DNA sequence: TGTGCCAGCAGCCATGCTATTACCGGGGAGCTGTTTTTT.

The chain carries TRBV6-5 and TRBJ2-7, with TRBD1 matching 9 bases. The CDR3 spans 14 residues. The V gene's germline CDR1 is MNHEY and CDR2 SVGAGI. Trimming took 4 bases from V and 3 from J; bases not matched to a gene: 4. DNA of the CDR3: TGTGCCAGCAGTTGGGGACAGGGAGACTACGAGCAGTACTTC. Its protein product is CASSWGQGDYEQYF.